The 12 T cell receptor beta chains below come from one sample, sequenced in a study of T cell repertoires in cytomegalovirus infection. TCRdb re-called the reads through MiXCR, storing one row per CDR3 protein. Of a few hundred thousand distinct CDR3 sequences listed, 20% to 25% were seen once; the top ten hold approximately 12%. These receptors have no identified antigens. Here the sequenced sample was cultured PBMCs, taken from culture after CMV antigen stimulation. The receptor source for this set is a human donor in good health (CMV status not recorded). Some clones in this sample may be carry-over from other donors' samples.

This clonotype was recorded at least ten times. The chain's CDR3 is CASSLEGAITEAFF. The CDR3 DNA follows: TGTGCCAGCAGCTTAGAAGGGGCGATCACTGAAGCTTTCTTT. This chain links TRBV7-2 with TRBJ1-1, with D possibly being TRBD1 (5 bases). Germline CDR1 reads SGHTA; CDR2 reads FQGNSA. The CDR3 length is 14 residues. Trimming stripped 1 base from V and 4 bases from J, with 10 bases between.

V usage is TRBV19 and J usage is TRBJ2-3; D may be TRBD2 (5 bases). Between the trimmed V and J ends, which lost 3 bases and 0 bases, there was a span of 7 bases. Germline assignment: CDR1 LNHDA and CDR2 SQIVND (reference sequence). CDR3 length: 14 residues. The CDR3 sequence is CASSIRRSTDTQYF. In DNA form, the CDR3 reads TGTGCCAGTAGTATCCGGAGGAGCACAGATACGCAGTATTTT.

This clonotype showed up many times. The genes are TRBV7-2 and TRBJ2-5; no firm D call. Germline CDR1 reads SGHTA; CDR2 reads FQGNSA. Trimming stripped 6 bases from V and 5 bases from J, with 7 bases between. The length of the CDR3 is 11 residues. CDR3 in amino acids: CASSFAETQYF. CDR3 nucleotide sequence: TGTGCCAGCAGTTTCGCGGAGACCCAGTACTTC.

The rearrangement uses TRBV19 and TRBJ1-1; no clear D gene. Germline V gene lookup returns CDR1 LNHDA and CDR2 SQIVND (reference sequence). This CDR3 spans 15 amino acids. V was shortened by 5 bases and J by 0 bases, with 13 bases between the two germline ends. CDR3: CASSPTPAVNTEAFF. CDR3 sequence (DNA): TGTGCCAGTAGTCCCACTCCAGCTGTGAACACTGAAGCTTTCTTT.

The rearrangement links TRBV29-1 to TRBJ1-1; 10 positions agree with TRBD1. The CDR3 is 12 amino acids. The germline V gene encodes CDR1 SQVTM and CDR2 ANQGSEA. V gave up 7 bases and J gave up 10 bases; unmatched junction bases: 9. The chain's CDR3 is CSAWDRGDGAFF. CDR3 bases: TGCAGCGCGTGGGACAGGGGAGATGGAGCTTTCTTT.

J is TRBJ1-1 and V is TRBV6-1; D unresolved. The germline gives CDR1 MNHNS, CDR2 SASEGT. The CDR3 runs to 15 residues. The germline V and J ends were trimmed by 3 bases and 0 bases, with 11 bases remaining between them. The CDR3 loop reads CASSDAVSMNTEAFF. The CDR3 DNA is TGTGCCAGCAGTGACGCGGTTTCCATGAACACTGAAGCTTTCTTT.

This clonotype was counted between two and nine times. V and J are TRBV12-3 or TRBV12-4 and TRBJ2-5, with 9 bases that match TRBD2. V trimming: 3 bases; J trimming: 3 bases; junction bases outside the gene matches: 8. The CDR3 contains 16 residues. The CDR3 bases are TGTGCCAGCAGTTTCCTTCAAAAGCGGGAGGAAGAGACCCAGTACTTC. Translated, it gives CASSFLQKREEETQYF.

The chain links TRBV12-3 or TRBV12-4 to TRBJ2-4; TRBD2 matches at 14 bases. The CDR3 covers 15 residues. The trim removed 5 bases at V and 6 bases at J, leaving 3 bases unmatched. The CDR3 reads CASSGTSGRLNIQYF. CDR3 DNA sequence: TGTGCCAGCAGTGGGACTAGCGGGAGATTAAACATTCAGTACTTC.

The gene calls are TRBV7-2 and TRBJ2-3; D not resolved. The CDR3 length is 13 residues. Germline V CDR1 and CDR2: SGHTA, FQGNSA. V lost 6 bases to trimming and J lost 0 bases, with 7 bases between them. CDR3 protein: CASREGSTDTQYF. CDR3 DNA: TGTGCCAGCAGAGAAGGAAGCACAGATACGCAGTATTTT.

This clonotype was found a few times. This sequence joins TRBV19 and TRBJ2-5, with a weak D call TRBD2 (5 bases). The V gene lost 5 bases and the J gene lost 4 bases, with 20 bases spanning the gap. The germline gives CDR1 LNHDA, CDR2 SQIVND (reference sequence). The CDR3 runs 16 residues. CDR3 protein: CASSPAVSRARETQYF. CDR3 bases: TGTGCCAGTAGTCCTGCAGTTTCGAGGGCTCGAGAGACCCAGTACTTC.

For this clonotype: This may be a read error, as it is one base from a much larger clone. This chain connects TRBV7-2 to TRBJ2-5; 8 nucleotides match TRBD2. V trimming: 7 bases; J trimming: 7 bases; junction bases outside the gene matches: 14. The CDR3 is 15 amino acids. Germline V gene sequence: CDR1 SGHTA, CDR2 FQGNSA. The CDR3 loop is CASTLGAGGPGTQYF. CDR3 nucleotides: TGTGCCAGCACCCTTGGGGCGGGAGGCCCAGGGACCCAGTACTTC.

This chain uses TRBV6-5 with TRBJ2-3; D assignment may be TRBD1 or TRBD2 (5 bases each). CDR1 and CDR2 from the germline V gene are MNHEY and SVGAGI. V was clipped by 5 bases and J by 6 bases, with 18 bases between them. The CDR3 sequence is 15 residues long. The CDR3 here is CASSPKGTSVDTQYF. The CDR3 coding sequence is TGTGCCAGCAGTCCTAAGGGGACCTCCGTGGATACGCAGTATTTT.